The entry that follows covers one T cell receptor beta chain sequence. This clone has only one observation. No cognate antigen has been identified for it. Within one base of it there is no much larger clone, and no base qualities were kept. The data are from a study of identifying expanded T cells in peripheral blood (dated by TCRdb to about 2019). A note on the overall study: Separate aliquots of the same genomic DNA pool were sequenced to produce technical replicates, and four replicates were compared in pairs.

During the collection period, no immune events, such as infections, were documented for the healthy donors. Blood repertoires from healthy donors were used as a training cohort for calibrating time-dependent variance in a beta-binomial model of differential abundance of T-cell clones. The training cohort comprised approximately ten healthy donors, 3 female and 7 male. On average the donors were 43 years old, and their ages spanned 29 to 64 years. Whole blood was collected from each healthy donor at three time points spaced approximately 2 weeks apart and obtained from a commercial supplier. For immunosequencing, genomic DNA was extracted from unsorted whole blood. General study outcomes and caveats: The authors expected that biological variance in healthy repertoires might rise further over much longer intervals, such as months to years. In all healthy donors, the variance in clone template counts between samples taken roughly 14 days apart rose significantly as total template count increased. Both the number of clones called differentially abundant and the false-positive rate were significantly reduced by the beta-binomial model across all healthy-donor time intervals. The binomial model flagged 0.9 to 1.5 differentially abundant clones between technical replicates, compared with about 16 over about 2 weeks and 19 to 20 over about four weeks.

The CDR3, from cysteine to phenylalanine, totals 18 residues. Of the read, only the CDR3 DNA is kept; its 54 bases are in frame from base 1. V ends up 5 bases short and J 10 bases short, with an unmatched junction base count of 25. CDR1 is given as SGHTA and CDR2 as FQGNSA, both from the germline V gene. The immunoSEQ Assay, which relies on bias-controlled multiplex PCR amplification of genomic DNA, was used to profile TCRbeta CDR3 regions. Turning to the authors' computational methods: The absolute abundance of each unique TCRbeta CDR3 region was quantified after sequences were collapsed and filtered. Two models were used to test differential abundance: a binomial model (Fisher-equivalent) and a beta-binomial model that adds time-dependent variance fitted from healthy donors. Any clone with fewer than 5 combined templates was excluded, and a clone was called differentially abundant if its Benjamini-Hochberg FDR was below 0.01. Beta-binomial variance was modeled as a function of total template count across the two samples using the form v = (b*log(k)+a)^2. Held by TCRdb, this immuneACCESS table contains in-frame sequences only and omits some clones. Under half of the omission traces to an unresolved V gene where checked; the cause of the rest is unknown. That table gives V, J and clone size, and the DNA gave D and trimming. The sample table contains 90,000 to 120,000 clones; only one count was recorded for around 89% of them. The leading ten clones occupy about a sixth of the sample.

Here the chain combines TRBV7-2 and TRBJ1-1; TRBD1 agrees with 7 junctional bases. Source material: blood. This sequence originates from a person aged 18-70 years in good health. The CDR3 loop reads CASSPRGTADRLAEGAFF. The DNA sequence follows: TGTGCCAGCAGCCCTAGAGGGACAGCCGACCGACTGGCGGAAGGAGCTTTCTTT.